What follows are 3 T cell receptor beta chains derived from one specimen sequenced in a study of blood T cell repertoires in COVID-19. TCRdb's copy holds only in-frame clones and misses some; the assay was immunoSEQ multiplex PCR. The sample includes 160,000 or so clones, 84% of them seen just once. Specimen: peripheral blood. Every receptor here comes from a woman aged 45-60 years with acute or convalescent COVID-19.

This chain links TRBV10-3 with TRBJ2-7; 9 bases align to TRBD1. The CDR3 is made up of 14 amino acids. Germline V gives CDR1 ENHRY, CDR2 SYGVKD. J lost 7 bases, V lost 6 bases, and 10 bases had no gene match. The DNA of the CDR3 is TGTGCCATCAGCGACAACAGGGGGCGAGGAGAGCAGTACTTC. This gives the protein CAISDNRGRGEQYF.

The rearrangement joins TRBV21-1 to TRBJ2-3; TRBD2 is the table's D call and was not checked against the DNA. TRBV21-1 is shown as a pseudogene. There are 12 residues in the CDR3. The DNA of the CDR3 is TGTGCCAGCAGCAATATCACAGATACGCAGTATTTT. It yields the protein CASSNITDTQYF.

This chain links TRBV7-2 with TRBJ1-4; 9 nucleotides line up with TRBD1. The germline CDR1 and CDR2 sequences are SGHTA and FQGNSA. The CDR3 is made up of 15 amino acids. V lost 4 bases, J lost 8 bases, and 8 bases stayed unmatched. The CDR3 spells CASSSGGQGGEKLFF. In DNA form, the CDR3 reads TGTGCCAGCAGCTCAGGGGGACAGGGCGGCGAAAAACTGTTTTTT.